A single sample gave rise to the 26 T cell receptor beta chains below, sequenced in a study of human T cells and chemical hapten exposure. In TCRdb, the RACE reads were re-called with MiXCR into one record per CDR3 protein. The sample contains under 300,000 distinct CDR3 sequences, 8.6% of which appear only once. Time point denoted: pre-sensitization, week 0. Treatment of the sample: therapeutic diphenylcyclopropenone sensitization with weekly scalp DPC. This specimen consisted of whole blood, obtained in connection with sensitization to the hapten diphenylcyclopropenone (DPC). These receptor sequences come from a woman in her 40s with alopecia areata. Some clones in this sample may be carry-over from other donors' samples.

J is TRBJ2-7 and V is TRBV18; perhaps TRBD2 as D (6 bases). The CDR3 has 13 residues. CDR1 is KGHSH, CDR2 LQKENI, per germline. The V end was cut by 6 bases, the J end by 0 bases, with 9 bases between. As DNA, the CDR3 is TGTGCCAGCTCGCGGGACCACTCCTACGAGCAGTACTTC. The encoded protein is CASSRDHSYEQYF.

This clonotype came up a few times. J is TRBJ2-2 and V is TRBV25-1; 10 bases line up with TRBD1. The CDR3 consists of 15 residues. Germline V gene sequence: CDR1 MGHDK, CDR2 SYGVNS. J was trimmed by 4 bases and V by 3 bases; bases with no gene match: 2. CDR3 in amino acids: CASSDWTGGTGELFF. The CDR3 DNA reads as TGTGCCAGCAGTGATTGGACAGGGGGCACCGGGGAGCTGTTTTTT.

The gene calls are TRBV7-2 and TRBJ2-1, with a weak D call TRBD1 (6 bases). This CDR3 is built from 17 residues. The germline V gene encodes CDR1 SGHTA and CDR2 FQGNSA. V gave up 5 bases and J gave up 2 bases, with 19 bases separating them. CDR3 nucleotide sequence: TGTGCCAGCAGCCCCCTTACCGGGACAACGACCTACAATGAGCAGTTCTTC. It encodes CASSPLTGTTTYNEQFF.

This clonotype was counted ten times or more. The chain carries TRBV29-1 and TRBJ1-1, with 7 bases lining up with TRBD1. Germline lookup yields CDR1 SQVTM and CDR2 ANQGSEA. The CDR3 extends over 13 amino acids. Trimming at V came to 7 bases and at J to 1 base, leaving 6 bases not matched to a gene. The chain's CDR3 is CSAEGQPNTEAFF. CDR3 nucleotides: TGCAGCGCCGAGGGACAGCCGAACACTGAAGCTTTCTTT.

This clonotype was observed a handful of times. J is TRBJ1-5 and V is TRBV20-1, with TRBD1 as a possible D gene (5 bases). CDR3 length: 14 amino acids. The germline gives CDR1 DFQATT, CDR2 SNEGSKA (reference sequence). The ends were cut back, 5 bases at V and 2 bases at J, with 13 bases in the middle. CDR3 coding DNA: TGCAGTGCTGGGGGAAGTTCCGGCAATCAGCCCCAGCATTTT. Translated: CSAGGSSGNQPQHF.

The DNA of the CDR3 is TGCGCCAGCAGCCCTTTTGCAGGGACAGAGACCCAGTACTTC. This gives the protein CASSPFAGTETQYF. The rearrangement uses TRBV5-1 and TRBJ2-5; tentatively, D is TRBD1 or TRBD2 (5 bases each). This CDR3 region has 14 residues. The V gene lost 4 bases and the J gene lost 4 bases, with 14 bases spanning the gap. Germline V gene lookup returns CDR1 SGHRS and CDR2 YFSETQ. Based on the CDR3 plus reference TRBV5-1 and TRBJ2-5, the full variable domain is KAGVTQTPRYLIKTRGQQVTLSCSPISGHRSVSWYQQTPGQGLQFLFEYFSETQRNKGNFPGRFSGRQFSNSRSEMNVSTLELGDSALYLCASSPFAGTETQYFGPGTRLLVL.

The rearrangement uses TRBV12-3 or TRBV12-4 and TRBJ1-5, with 7 bases that match TRBD1. J was trimmed by 7 bases and V by 5 bases; bases with no gene match: 8. There are 14 residues in the CDR3. The CDR3 DNA reads TGTGCCAGCAGTCGAGGGGGCGCAGGGCAGCCCCAGCATTTT. Its translation: CASSRGGAGQPQHF.

V usage is TRBV6-5 and J usage is TRBJ2-7, with 7 bases matching TRBD1. V trimming: 7 bases; J trimming: 2 bases; junction bases outside the gene matches: 11. The CDR3 is 15 amino acids. Germline V gives CDR1 MNHEY, CDR2 SVGAGI. The CDR3 spells CASTSERGPTYEQYF. DNA of the CDR3: TGTGCCAGCACCTCTGAGAGGGGGCCCACCTACGAGCAGTACTTC.

This clonotype was observed a few times. The rearrangement joins TRBV18 to TRBJ2-2; D is tentatively TRBD1 or TRBD2 (5 bases each). This CDR3 is 16 amino acids long. Germline assignment: CDR1 KGHSH and CDR2 LQKENI. V lost 0 bases and J lost 4, with 12 bases in between. CDR3 nucleotides: TGTGCCAGCTCACCACCACGGGGCAGGAGCACCGGGGAGCTGTTTTTT. Translated: CASSPPRGRSTGELFF.

This clonotype was detected only once. The J gene is TRBJ2-5, the V gene TRBV12-3 or TRBV12-4, with unresolved D. Deletions cut 1 base from V and 3 bases from J, with 15 bases between. The CDR3 is 16 amino acids. The CDR3 sequence: CASSLVGRDNEETQYF. The CDR3 DNA sequence: TGTGCCAGCAGTTTAGTTGGAAGGGATAACGAAGAGACCCAGTACTTC.

As for this clonotype: Germline and junction disagree at one end, which may indicate a read error. The chain is built from TRBV2 and TRBJ1-2; D is unclear. CDR1 is SNHLY, CDR2 FYNNEI, per germline. The CDR3 spans 10 residues. In DNA form, the CDR3 reads TGTGCCAGCAATACCGGGTCACCACTCTTC. Amino acid sequence: CASNTGSPLF.

This clonotype appeared many times. This chain links TRBV7-2 with TRBJ2-2, with D possibly matching TRBD2 (5 bases). Germline assignment: CDR1 SGHTA and CDR2 FQGNSA. The CDR3 has 15 residues. Trimming stripped 0 bases from V and 2 bases from J, with 7 bases between. The CDR3 is CASSLAGANTGELFF. The CDR3 nucleotides are TGTGCCAGCAGCTTAGCGGGAGCTAACACCGGGGAGCTGTTTTTT. Based on the CDR3 plus reference TRBV7-2 and TRBJ2-2, the full variable domain is GAGVSQSPSNKVTEKGKDVELRCDPISGHTALYWYRQSLGQGLEFLIYFQGNSAPDKSGLPSDRFSAERTGGSVSTLTIQRTQQEDSAVYLCASSLAGANTGELFFGEGSRLTVL.

This clonotype occurred a few times. The chain combines TRBV6-2 or TRBV6-3 with TRBJ2-2; 11 bases fit TRBD2. This CDR3 contains 17 residues. CDR1 and CDR2 (germline): MNHEY, SVGEGT. The V and J ends lost 5 bases and 4 bases, in that order; junction bases with no gene match: 9. CDR3 nucleotides: TGTGCCAGCAGTCTACCAACTAGCGGGAGAGGCACCGGGGAGCTGTTTTTT. Protein: CASSLPTSGRGTGELFF.

Many counts were recorded for this clonotype. The genes are TRBV29-1 and TRBJ2-3; weak D call: TRBD2 (6 bases). The germline V gene has CDR1 SQVTM and CDR2 ANQGSEA. Trimming took off 3 bases at V and 5 bases at J, with 15 bases between the two ends. The CDR3 is 14 residues long. The DNA of the CDR3 is TGCAGCGTTGAGGGTGCGGGAACAGGAGATACGCAGTATTTT. It translates to CSVEGAGTGDTQYF.

This clonotype was seen a handful of times. The gene calls are TRBV18 and TRBJ2-1; D is ambiguous. The ends were cut back, 0 bases at V and 4 bases at J, with 13 bases in the middle. In germline, CDR1 is KGHSH, CDR2 LQKENI. The length of the CDR3 is 16 residues. CDR3 bases: TGTGCCAGCTCACCACCGAGTAATTTAGGGTACAATGAGCAGTTCTTC. Its translation: CASSPPSNLGYNEQFF.

The CDR3 protein is CASSVGGFSGEKLFF. CDR3 bases: TGTGCCAGCAGCGTAGGCGGGTTTAGCGGTGAAAAACTGTTTTTT. This chain connects TRBV9 to TRBJ1-4, with unresolved D. The V gene's germline CDR1 is SGDLS and CDR2 YYNGEE. The CDR3 is 15 amino acids. The V gene lost 0 bases and the J gene lost 7 bases, with 13 bases spanning the gap.

The chain uses TRBV28 and TRBJ1-1; D gene uncertain. Germline V gives CDR1 MDHEN, CDR2 SYDVKM. Trimming shortened V by 1 base and J by 0 bases, and 6 bases separated the two germline ends. The CDR3 totals 14 residues. This CDR3 reads CASSLLTLNTEAFF. CDR3 DNA: TGTGCCAGCAGTTTATTGACATTGAACACTGAAGCTTTCTTT.

This clonotype was seen at least ten times. The chain recombines TRBV28 with TRBJ2-3; TRBD2 matches at 8 bases. The CDR3 covers 15 residues. The V gene's germline CDR1 is MDHEN and CDR2 SYDVKM. V was clipped by 6 bases and J by 4 bases; unmatched bases: 9. CDR3 sequence (DNA): TGTGCCAGCAGCCTTCTAGCGGGCGTTTCAGATACGCAGTATTTT. This codes for CASSLLAGVSDTQYF. Supplemented by reference TRBV28 and TRBJ2-3, the full variable domain reads DVKVTQSSRYLVKRTGEKVFLECVQDMDHENMFWYRQDPGLGLRLIYFSYDVKMKEKGDIPEGYSVSREKKERFSLILESASTNQTSMYLCASSLLAGVSDTQYFGPGTRLTVL.

This clonotype was seen more than once but under ten times. The CDR3 protein is CSARGGGSTGELFF. The DNA of the CDR3 is TGCAGTGCTAGAGGAGGGGGCAGCACCGGGGAGCTGTTTTTT. The chain is built from TRBV20-1 and TRBJ2-2; 7 bases fit TRBD1. Germline V gene sequence: CDR1 DFQATT, CDR2 SNEGSKA (reference sequence). The trim removed 1 base at V and 4 bases at J, leaving 3 bases unmatched. This CDR3 region has 14 residues.

This clonotype was counted at least ten times. J is TRBJ2-7 and V is TRBV25-1, with TRBD2 identical over 8 bases. Germline V CDR1 and CDR2: MGHDK, SYGVNS. The V and J ends lost 9 bases and 7 bases, in that order; junction bases with no gene match: 14. CDR3 size: 14 residues. CDR3 bases: TGTGCCAGTTCTTTCAGCGGGAGCGGTGATGAGCAGTACTTC. It codes for CASSFSGSGDEQYF.

This chain joins TRBV6-1 and TRBJ2-7; 10 bases line up with TRBD2. CDR1 MNHNS and CDR2 SASEGT come from the germline V gene. V trimming: 6 bases; J trimming: 6 bases; junction bases outside the gene matches: 5. The CDR3 runs 13 residues. The CDR3 DNA reads as TGTGCCAGCAGATCTAGCGGGAGCCCCGAGCAGTACTTC. It translates to CASRSSGSPEQYF.

This clonotype was counted ten times or more. The V gene is TRBV10-3, the J gene TRBJ2-3; D gene uncertain. The CDR3 runs 13 residues. V was trimmed by 11 bases and J by 0 bases, leaving 12 bases between them. Germline V gene sequence: CDR1 ENHRY, CDR2 SYGVKD. The CDR3 region is CAATGSSTDTQYF. CDR3 nucleotide sequence: TGTGCCGCGACCGGCTCGAGCACAGATACGCAGTATTTT.

This clonotype occurred a few times. This chain connects TRBV18 to TRBJ2-5; 7 bases match TRBD1. The CDR3 runs to 15 residues. CDR1 and CDR2 (germline): KGHSH, LQKENI. Trimming took 3 bases from V and 2 from J; bases not matched to a gene: 6. For the CDR3, the DNA is TGTGCCAGCTCACCGCCGGGACAGTCTCAAGAGACCCAGTACTTC. As protein: CASSPPGQSQETQYF. Together with reference TRBV18 and TRBJ2-5, the CDR3 gives the full variable domain: NAGVMQNPRHLVRRRGQEARLRCSPMKGHSHVYWYRQLPEEGLKFMVYLQKENIIDESGMPKERFSAEFPKEGPSILRIQQVVRGDSAAYFCASSPPGQSQETQYFGPGTRLLVL.

This clonotype was seen at least ten times. This chain joins TRBV5-6 and TRBJ1-1, with a possible D match to TRBD1 (5 bases). Germline V gives CDR1 SGHDT, CDR2 YYEEEE. This CDR3 spans 14 amino acids. V gave up 0 bases and J gave up 4 bases, with 10 bases separating them. CDR3 in amino acids: CASSLGLGGTEAFF. CDR3 nucleotide sequence: TGTGCCAGCAGCTTGGGACTGGGGGGCACTGAAGCTTTCTTT.

This chain joins TRBV6-2 or TRBV6-3 and TRBJ2-2; D is undetermined. V gave up 3 bases and J gave up 2 bases, with 7 bases separating them. This CDR3 is built from 14 residues. Germline CDR1 and CDR2: MNHEY and SVGEGT. CDR3 nucleotides: TGTGCCAGCAGTTATAATGGCAACACCGGGGAGCTGTTTTTT. This encodes CASSYNGNTGELFF.

This clonotype was seen a few times. The V and J genes are TRBV28 and TRBJ2-1; TRBD2 agrees at 11 bases. There are 15 residues in the CDR3. CDR1 is MDHEN and CDR2 is SYDVKM in the germline V gene. V gave up 2 bases and J gave up 7 bases; unmatched junction bases: 4. The DNA for the CDR3 is TGTGCCAGCAGTTTAGGTGCTAGCGGGAGGAATGAGCAGTTCTTC. It codes for CASSLGASGRNEQFF.